This TCR beta chain was obtained from a study of T cell responses to AZD1222 COVID-19 vaccine. Study summary: It was second doses at about 4 or about 12 weeks that were pooled.

Study-level findings and limits: The sample set comprised mostly white British donors with more females, and clonal diversity was possibly underestimated. Among those given AZD1222, only 6 or 7 were seropositive at baseline.

Concerning this clone: Its antigen is undetermined.

The CDR3 consists of 15 residues. Germline V gene lookup returns CDR1 MNHEY and CDR2 SVGAGI. V was cut by 8 bases and J by 5 bases, with 21 bases left in between. TCRdb keeps only in-frame clones here, not all; method: immunoSEQ multiplex PCR. The sample lists under 200,000 clones; about 88% were seen once. Specimen: peripheral blood, collected on day 0 of AZD1222 vaccination. The V gene is TRBV6-5, the J gene TRBJ1-2; D gene ambiguous. This receptor was obtained from an adult in good health. The CDR3 sequence: CASFRTTLKRYGYTF. The CDR3 DNA follows: TGTGCCAGCTTCCGCACAACCCTGAAGCGGTATGGCTACACCTTC.